One and the same sample provided the 8 T cell receptor beta chains below, sequenced in a study of cytomegalovirus exposure and HLA in healthy donors. PCR amplification relied on 60 Vbeta primers (plus 13 Jbeta primers). Sequenced by immunoSEQ multiplex PCR; TCRdb stores in-frame clones only, minus some. The repertoire includes tens of thousands of clones, roughly four fifths of them detected once, and approximately 6.3% sits in the top ten. Sequencing was done on a sample of PBMCs. These receptors all come from a man aged 45 to 65 in good health and CMV-seronegative.

The chain uses TRBV7-2 and TRBJ2-1, with D possibly TRBD2 on 6 matching bases. Germline assignment: CDR1 SGHTA and CDR2 FQGNSA. The V end was cut by 4 bases, the J end by 0 bases, with 19 bases between. There are 18 residues in the CDR3. The CDR3 DNA reads TGTGCCAGCAGCTCACCCTTTCGACTAGGAAGCTCCTACAATGAGCAGTTCTTC. It encodes CASSSPFRLGSSYNEQFF.

The chain uses TRBV5-1 and TRBJ2-1; D gene uncertain. Germline CDR1 reads SGHRS; CDR2 reads YFSETQ. V was clipped by 4 bases and J by 5 bases, with 13 bases between them. CDR3 length: 14 amino acids. CDR3 bases: TGCGCCAGCAGCGCTGGCGACACAAACAATGAGCAGTTCTTC. Amino acids: CASSAGDTNNEQFF.

The V call is TRBV15, the J call TRBJ1-4; the D gene is possibly TRBD1 (6 bases). With 0 bases removed from V and 7 bases from J, the gap between germline ends came to 21 bases. CDR1 and CDR2 (germline): LNHNV, YYDKDF (reference sequence). The CDR3 sequence is 18 residues long. DNA for the CDR3: TGTGCCACCAGCAGAGATCCATTAGGGACATCGAGTAGTGAAAAACTGTTTTTT. This encodes CATSRDPLGTSSSEKLFF.

V gene TRBV25-1 combines with J gene TRBJ2-3; D is unclear. V lost 3 bases and J lost 2, with 12 bases in between. The CDR3 extends over 15 amino acids. Germline assignment: CDR1 MGHDK and CDR2 SYGVNS. The chain's CDR3 is CASSDYTEPTDTQYF. The CDR3 nucleotides are TGTGCCAGCAGTGATTATACAGAACCCACAGATACGCAGTATTTT.

The chain carries TRBV2 and TRBJ1-5, with TRBD1 as a possible D gene (6 bases). Germline-derived CDR1 and CDR2 are SNHLY and FYNNEI. The CDR3 sequence is 14 residues long. Trimming stripped 1 base from V and 11 bases from J, with 15 bases between. CDR3 amino acids: CASSEEQGGRAQHF. In nucleotides, the CDR3 is TGTGCCAGCAGTGAAGAACAGGGAGGGAGAGCCCAGCATTTT.

The chain uses TRBV27 and TRBJ1-5; D unclear. Germline V gene sequence: CDR1 MNHEY, CDR2 SMNVEV (reference sequence). The V gene lost 2 bases and the J gene lost 6 bases, with 5 bases spanning the gap. The CDR3 consists of 12 residues. This CDR3 is CASSLLGQPQHF. The CDR3 nucleotides are TGTGCCAGCAGTTTACTCGGTCAGCCCCAGCATTTT.

This chain uses TRBV11-2 with TRBJ1-1; D unresolved. Trimming cost V 5 bases and J 0 bases, with 13 bases left between them. Germline lookup yields CDR1 SGHAT and CDR2 FQNNGV. CDR3 length: 15 residues. The CDR3 DNA is TGTGCCAGCAGCCCTTTGCGAGGATTGAACACTGAAGCTTTCTTT. Protein product: CASSPLRGLNTEAFF.

V gene TRBV5-1 combines with J gene TRBJ2-5, with TRBD1 identical over 8 bases. The ends lost 3 bases at V and 5 bases at J; junction bases unmatched: 3. Germline V gene lookup returns CDR1 SGHRS and CDR2 YFSETQ. The CDR3 has 13 residues. The CDR3 loop reads CASSSDRVETQYF. The CDR3 region has the DNA TGCGCCAGCAGCTCGGACAGGGTGGAGACCCAGTACTTC.